This record covers a single TCR beta chain. The antigen remains undetermined. This CDR3 is built from 15 residues. The germline V gene encodes CDR1 LGHNA and CDR2 YNFKEQ. J was trimmed by 7 bases and V by 5 bases; bases with no gene match: 8. TCRdb reanalysed the reads using MiXCR and keeps one entry per CDR3 protein. The sample yields 200,000 to 300,000 distinct CDR3 sequences, around 13% seen once. The entry originates in a study of T cell repertoires in cytomegalovirus infection. About the study: Matching HLA type, along with CMV infection, was indicated by public TCR beta signatures. Overall study results and limits: Within the response measured ex vivo, HLA-C-restricted CMV-specific TCR beta clonotypes were dominant. There were carriers of CMV plus the relevant HLA, and cumulative public TCR beta family frequency identified them.

The sequencing sample was made of PBMCs. This clonotype originated in a human donor in good health (CMV status not recorded). Some clones in this sample may be carry-over from other donors' samples. The V gene is TRBV4-2, the J gene TRBJ1-4; TRBD1 matches at 9 bases. The CDR3 here is CASSKYRGLGEKLFF. The CDR3 DNA follows: TGTGCCAGCAGCAAATACAGGGGGCTGGGTGAAAAACTGTTTTTT.